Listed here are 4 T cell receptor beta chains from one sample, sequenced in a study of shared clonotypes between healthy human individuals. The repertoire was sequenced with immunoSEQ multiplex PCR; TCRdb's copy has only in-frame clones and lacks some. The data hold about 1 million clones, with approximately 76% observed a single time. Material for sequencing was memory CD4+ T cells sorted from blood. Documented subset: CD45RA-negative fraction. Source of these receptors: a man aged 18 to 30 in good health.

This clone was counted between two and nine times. CDR3 sequence: CASSLSSRYNQPQHF. The CDR3 bases are TGTGCCAGCAGTTTATCGAGCAGGTATAATCAGCCCCAGCATTTT. The chain combines TRBV27 with TRBJ1-5; D gene unclear. Trimming cost V 0 bases and J 4 bases, with 10 bases left between them. Germline V gene lookup returns CDR1 MNHEY and CDR2 SMNVEV (reference sequence). The length of the CDR3 is 15 residues.

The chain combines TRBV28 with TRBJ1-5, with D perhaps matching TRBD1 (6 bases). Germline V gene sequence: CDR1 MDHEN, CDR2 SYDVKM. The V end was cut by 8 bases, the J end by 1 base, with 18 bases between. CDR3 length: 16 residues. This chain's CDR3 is CASARGGGVSNQPQHF. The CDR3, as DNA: TGTGCCAGCGCTAGGGGGGGTGGAGTCAGCAATCAGCCCCAGCATTTT.

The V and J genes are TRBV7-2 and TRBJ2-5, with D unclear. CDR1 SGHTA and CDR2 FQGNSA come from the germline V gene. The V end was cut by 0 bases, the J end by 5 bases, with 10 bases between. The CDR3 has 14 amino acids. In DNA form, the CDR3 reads TGTGCCAGCAGCTTAGCTTGGGCTCGGGAGACCCAGTACTTC. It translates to CASSLAWARETQYF.

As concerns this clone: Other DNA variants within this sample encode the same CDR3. CDR3 protein: CASSLGAGNSPLHF. DNA for the CDR3: TGTGCCAGCAGTTTAGGGGCCGGCAATTCACCCCTCCACTTT. The rearrangement uses TRBV27 and TRBJ1-6, with D possibly being TRBD1 (5 bases). CDR3 length equals 14 residues. From germline, CDR1 is MNHEY and CDR2 SMNVEV (reference sequence). Trimming took off 2 bases at V and 7 bases at J, with 9 bases between the two ends.